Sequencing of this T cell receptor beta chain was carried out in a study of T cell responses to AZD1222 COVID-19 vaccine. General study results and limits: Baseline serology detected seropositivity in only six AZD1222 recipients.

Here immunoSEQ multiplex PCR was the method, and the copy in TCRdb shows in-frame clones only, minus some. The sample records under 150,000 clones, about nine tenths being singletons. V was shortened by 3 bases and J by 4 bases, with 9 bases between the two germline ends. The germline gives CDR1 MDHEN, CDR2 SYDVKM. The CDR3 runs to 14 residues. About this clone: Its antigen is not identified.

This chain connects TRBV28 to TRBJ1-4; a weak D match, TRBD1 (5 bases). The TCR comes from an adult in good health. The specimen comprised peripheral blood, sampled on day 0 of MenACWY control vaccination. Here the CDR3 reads CASSLGRVNEKLFF. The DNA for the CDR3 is TGTGCCAGCAGTTTGGGCAGGGTTAATGAAAAACTGTTTTTT.